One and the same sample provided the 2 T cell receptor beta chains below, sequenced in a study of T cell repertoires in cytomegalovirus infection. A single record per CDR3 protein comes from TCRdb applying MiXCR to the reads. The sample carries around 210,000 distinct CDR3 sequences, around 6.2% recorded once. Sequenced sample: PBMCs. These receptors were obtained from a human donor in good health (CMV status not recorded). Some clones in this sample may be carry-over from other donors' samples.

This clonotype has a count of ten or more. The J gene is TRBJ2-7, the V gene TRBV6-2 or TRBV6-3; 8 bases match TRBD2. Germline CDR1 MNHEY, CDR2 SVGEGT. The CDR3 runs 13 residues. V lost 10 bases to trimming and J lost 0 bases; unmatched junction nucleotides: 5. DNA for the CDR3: TGTGCCACCCAGCGGGGGTCCTCCTACGAGCAGTACTTC. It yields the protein CATQRGSSYEQYF.

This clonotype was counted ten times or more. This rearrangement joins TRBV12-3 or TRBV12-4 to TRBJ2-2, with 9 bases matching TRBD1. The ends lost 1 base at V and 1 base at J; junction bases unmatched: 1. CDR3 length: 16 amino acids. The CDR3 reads CASSLGGQGNTGELFF. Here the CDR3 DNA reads TGTGCCAGCAGTTTAGGGGGACAGGGGAACACCGGGGAGCTGTTTTTT.